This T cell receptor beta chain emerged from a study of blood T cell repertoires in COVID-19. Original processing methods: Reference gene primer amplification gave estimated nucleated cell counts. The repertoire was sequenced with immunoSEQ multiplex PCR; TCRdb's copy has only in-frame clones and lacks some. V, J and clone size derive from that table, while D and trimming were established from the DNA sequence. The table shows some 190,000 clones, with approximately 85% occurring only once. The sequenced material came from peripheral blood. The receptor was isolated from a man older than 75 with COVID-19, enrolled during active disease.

CDR3 sequence: CASSLTGTNQPQHF. The CDR3 DNA sequence: TGCGCCAGCAGCTTGACAGGGACCAATCAGCCCCAGCATTTT. The rearrangement uses TRBV5-1 and TRBJ1-5; the D gene is possibly TRBD1 (6 bases). The CDR3 totals 14 residues. The germline V and J ends were trimmed by 1 base and 3 bases, with 8 bases remaining between them. Germline CDR1 is SGHRS and CDR2 is YFSETQ.